Listed here is a single TCR beta chain. These data are taken from a study of OX40 agonist ivuxolimab in advanced cancers. CDR1 is KGHSH and CDR2 is LQKENI in the germline V gene. The V end lost 2 bases, the J end lost 3 bases, and 11 bases lay between the germline ends. There are 15 residues in the CDR3. This table comes from immunoSEQ multiplex PCR, and its TCRdb copy is limited to in-frame clones, with some not included. Of under 35,000 clones in the sample, more than 75% are singletons; the top ten hold about a fifth. Sample: CD4+ or CD8+ T cells sorted from blood, taken in a trial of the OX40 agonist ivuxolimab. The chain employs TRBV18 and TRBJ1-5; the D is unclear. The receptor was derived from an adult with an advanced solid tumor such as melanoma, head and neck, liver or kidney cancer. The CDR3 DNA reads TGTGCCAGCTCACCAAATCCTGGAAACAATCAGCCCCAGCATTTT. Translation gives CASSPNPGNNQPQHF.